This T cell receptor beta chain was identified in a study of CD8 T cells in Susac syndrome (dated by TCRdb to about 2019). Concerning the study at large: Repertoire sequencing was used to test whether CD8+ T cell activation and differentiation in Susac syndrome was antigen driven.

High-throughput TCR beta sequencing profiled peripheral blood CD8+ and CD4+ T cells from healthy donors, Susac syndrome patients and multiple sclerosis patients. Healthy donors were included as age- and sex-matched controls. CD8+ TEMRA cells were enriched by FACS, while bulk CD8+ and CD4+ T cells were purified by magnetic negative isolation. Blood was drawn into EDTA tubes, processed within 24 hours, and PBMCs were isolated by density gradient centrifugation. PBMCs intended for TCR sequencing were cryopreserved in liquid nitrogen and were subsequently thawed in a 37 degrees C water bath. The sorted or isolated CD4+, CD8+ and CD8+ TEMRA cells reached a purity of at least 90%. RNA was extracted using the RNeasy kit, and roughly 0.5 to 1 microgram was reverse transcribed with random hexamers. TCR beta CDR3 regions were amplified with the immunoSEQ multiplex PCR assay covering 54 Vbeta and 13 Jbeta segments. To correct PCR amplification bias, a synthetic template baseline was used for both primer optimization and computational correction. Concerning the study's data processing: Reads were assigned to V, D and J genes according to IMGT and analyzed in immunoSEQ Analyzer, with only productive sequences retained. To calculate clonality, Shannon entropy was normalized by log2 of the number of productive unique sequences and then subtracted from one. For each patient and control, public and private clones were evaluated within the 100 most prevalent clones. Clones were defined as Susac-specific if absent from the healthy and MS cohorts, from 900 to 1,300 published viral clones and from other ImmuneACCESS disease sequences. TCRdb reran the public reads through fastp at Q25 and MiXCR, keeping productive beta chains. All rows with the same CDR3 protein become a single entry with the most common DNA and genes. The V and J calls here are based on TCRdb, not the publication. Across this sample there are some 130,000 distinct CDR3 sequences, with roughly 96% seen only once. The ten most abundant clones make up more than 0.095% of the sample.

In the case of this clonotype: What this receptor recognizes is not known. It has no much larger one-base neighbor in the sample; base qualities were not kept.

Results the study describes overall, beyond this receptor: The number of individuals in the TCR sequencing and HLA analysis was recognized as being relatively small.

The CDR3 starts with the cysteine, ends with the phenylalanine, and has 14 residues. The read is trimmed to its CDR3 DNA, 42 bases read in frame from base 1. V has 8 bases trimmed and J has 6 bases trimmed; junction bases matching no gene number 10. The sequence was collected from a human donor in good health. The sequence is built from TRBV12-3 or TRBV12-4 and TRBJ1-5, and 7 junction bases match TRBD1. The source material was CD4+ T cells from PBMCs. CDR3 protein: CASRLGGIGQPQHF. The DNA sequence is given as TGTGCCAGCCGATTAGGGGGCATCGGTCAGCCCCAGCATTTT.